This TCR beta chain emerged from a study of blood T cell repertoires in COVID-19. This table comes from immunoSEQ multiplex PCR, and its TCRdb copy is limited to in-frame clones, with some not included. The sample consists of over 150,000 clones, about 86% of them appearing once. Germline values: CDR1 ENHRY, CDR2 SYGVKD. The CDR3 is 13 amino acids. Trimming cost V 6 bases and J 3 bases, with 12 bases left between them. The rearrangement joins TRBV10-3 to TRBJ2-7; possibly TRBD1 for D (5 bases). This receptor was taken from a man aged 50-59 years with active or convalescent COVID-19. Sequencing was done on a sample of peripheral blood. The chain's CDR3 is CAISSDTYYEQYF. Written as DNA, the CDR3 is TGTGCCATCAGCTCGGACACCTACTACGAGCAGTACTTC.